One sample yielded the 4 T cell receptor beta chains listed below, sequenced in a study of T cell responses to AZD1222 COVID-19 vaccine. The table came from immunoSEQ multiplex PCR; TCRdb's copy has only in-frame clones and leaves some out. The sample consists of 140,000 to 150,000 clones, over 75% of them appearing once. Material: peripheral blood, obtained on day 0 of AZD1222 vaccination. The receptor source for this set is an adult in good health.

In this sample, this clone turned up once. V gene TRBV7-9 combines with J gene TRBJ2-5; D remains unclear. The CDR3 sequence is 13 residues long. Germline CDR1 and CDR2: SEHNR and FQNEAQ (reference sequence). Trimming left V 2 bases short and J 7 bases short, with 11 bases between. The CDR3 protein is CASSLPQYVTQYF. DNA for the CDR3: TGTGCCAGCAGCTTACCCCAGTATGTGACCCAGTACTTC.

CDR3 DNA sequence: TGTGCCAGCAGCTTAGGAGGCGGAGGAAACACCATATATTTT. Protein sequence: CASSLGGGGNTIYF. The rearrangement joins TRBV11-2 to TRBJ1-3; D remains ambiguous. Trimming took off 1 base at V and 4 bases at J, with 8 bases between the two ends. Germline CDR1 is SGHAT and CDR2 is FQNNGV. This CDR3 has 14 residues.

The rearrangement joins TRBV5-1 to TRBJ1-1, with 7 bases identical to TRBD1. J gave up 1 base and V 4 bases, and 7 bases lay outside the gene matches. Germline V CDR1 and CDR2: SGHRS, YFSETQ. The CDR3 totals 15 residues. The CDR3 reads CASSPLGTANTEAFF. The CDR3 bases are TGCGCCAGCAGCCCATTAGGGACAGCGAACACTGAAGCTTTCTTT.

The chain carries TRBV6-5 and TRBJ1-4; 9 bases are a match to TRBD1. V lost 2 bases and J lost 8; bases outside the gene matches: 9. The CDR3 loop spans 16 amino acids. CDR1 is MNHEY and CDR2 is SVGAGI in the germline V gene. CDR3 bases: TGTGCCAGCAGTTACATACAGGGGGCTCGAGGGGAAAAACTGTTTTTT. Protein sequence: CASSYIQGARGEKLFF.